The 21 T cell receptor beta chains listed next were all sequenced from one sample in a study of cytomegalovirus exposure and HLA in healthy donors. A multiplex PCR was run with 60 Vbeta primers and 13 Jbeta primers. Using immunoSEQ multiplex PCR, the repertoire was profiled, and TCRdb retains in-frame clones only, with some absent. The sample carries roughly 150,000 clones, 60% to 80% recorded once. The material sequenced was PBMCs. All receptors come from a male donor in good health and CMV-seronegative.

This clone was recorded once. The rearrangement joins TRBV12-5 to TRBJ1-3; unclear D gene. This CDR3 contains 14 residues. Germline V gene lookup returns CDR1 LGHNT and CDR2 FRNRAP. V was pared by 1 base and J by 0 bases, with 4 bases between. The CDR3, as DNA: TGTGCTAGTGGTTTGGGGCTCTCTGGAAACACCATATATTTT. The encoded protein is CASGLGLSGNTIYF.

The J gene is TRBJ2-3, the V gene TRBV7-2; D is unresolved. CDR3 length equals 16 residues. The germline V gene encodes CDR1 SGHTA and CDR2 FQGNSA. Trimming pared 2 bases from V and 0 bases from J, leaving 12 bases between. In DNA, the CDR3 is TGTGCCAGCAGCTTACTATCCCAGACTAGCACAGATACGCAGTATTTT. This gives the protein CASSLLSQTSTDTQYF. The complete variable domain, with remaining parts taken from reference TRBV7-2 and TRBJ2-3, reads GAGVSQSPSNKVTEKGKDVELRCDPISGHTALYWYRQSLGQGLEFLIYFQGNSAPDKSGLPSDRFSAERTGGSVSTLTIQRTQQEDSAVYLCASSLLSQTSTDTQYFGPGTRLTVL.

The genes are TRBV6-5 and TRBJ1-2; 10 nucleotides align to TRBD1. Germline V lookup: CDR1 MNHEY, CDR2 SVGAGI. The CDR3 loop spans 14 amino acids. The ends lost 6 bases at V and 7 bases at J; junction bases unmatched: 8. The CDR3 reads CASRETGGSFGYTF. The DNA of the CDR3 is TGTGCCAGCAGAGAGACAGGGGGCTCTTTTGGCTACACCTTC.

This chain joins TRBV7-9 and TRBJ2-7; a weak D match, TRBD2 (6 bases). V was clipped by 3 bases and J by 2 bases, with 14 bases between them. CDR1 SEHNR and CDR2 FQNEAQ come from the germline V gene (reference sequence). The CDR3 consists of 15 residues. The CDR3 loop reads CASSFSSGGPYEQYF. The CDR3 DNA sequence: TGTGCCAGCAGCTTCTCCTCCGGGGGTCCCTACGAGCAGTACTTC.

This chain joins TRBV10-3 and TRBJ2-7; the match to TRBD1 covers 10 bases. The germline CDR1 and CDR2 sequences are ENHRY and SYGVKD. The CDR3 extends over 14 amino acids. Trimming cost V 9 bases and J 7 bases; bases outside gene matches: 12. The CDR3 nucleotides are TGTGCCATAAGGGGGGACAGGGGCTTCTTGGAGCAGTACTTC. It codes for CAIRGDRGFLEQYF.

The J gene is TRBJ1-1, the V gene TRBV5-8; perhaps TRBD1 as D (5 bases). The V and J ends lost 0 bases and 5 bases respectively, with 14 bases between them. The CDR3 covers 15 residues. Per germline, CDR1 SGHTS and CDR2 YDEGEE. DNA for the CDR3: TGTGCCAGCAGCTTGGCGGGGGTTGGATGGACTGAAGCTTTCTTT. Its translation is CASSLAGVGWTEAFF.

The rearrangement joins TRBV4-1 to TRBJ1-2, with 11 bases identical to TRBD1. The V gene end was trimmed by 0 bases and the J gene end by 3 bases; junction bases not matched to a gene: 3. This CDR3 region has 16 residues. Germline assignment: CDR1 MGHRA and CDR2 YSYEKL. The DNA of the CDR3 is TGCGCCAGCAGCCAAGAGGGACAGGGGGACGACTATGGCTACACCTTC. This translates into CASSQEGQGDDYGYTF.

This chain links TRBV7-9 with TRBJ1-1, with D uncertain. V lost 5 bases and J 1 base, leaving 14 bases between the germline ends. The CDR3 has 15 residues. Germline CDR1 is SEHNR and CDR2 is FQNEAQ (reference sequence). The CDR3 bases are TGTGCCAGCAGCCTGGACGCCCGGGGGAACACTGAAGCTTTCTTT. It is translated as CASSLDARGNTEAFF. Filled out from reference TRBV7-9 and TRBJ1-1, the complete variable domain reads DTGVSQNPRHKITKRGQNVTFRCDPISEHNRLYWYRQTLGQGPEFLTYFQNEAQLEKSRLLSDRFSAERPKGSFSTLEIQRTEQGDSAMYLCASSLDARGNTEAFFGQGTRLTVV.

This sequence joins TRBV19 and TRBJ1-4; TRBD1 matches at 8 bases. The CDR3 is made up of 14 amino acids. The germline gives CDR1 LNHDA, CDR2 SQIVND (reference sequence). V lost 8 bases, J lost 3 bases, and 5 bases stayed unmatched. The CDR3 DNA sequence: TGTGCCAGTGCACCAGGGGGCTCTAATGAAAAACTGTTTTTT. Translation: CASAPGGSNEKLFF.

The chain has TRBV19 and TRBJ2-6; TRBD1 matches at 8 bases. Germline lookup yields CDR1 LNHDA and CDR2 SQIVND (reference sequence). The V segment lost 1 base and the J segment 4 bases; nucleotides outside the gene matches: 6. CDR3 length equals 17 residues. CDR3 residues: CASSIGAGGAGANVLTF. CDR3 DNA sequence: TGTGCCAGTAGTATAGGGGCAGGGGGCGCGGGGGCCAACGTCCTGACTTTC.

The chain employs TRBV7-6 and TRBJ1-1; 8 nucleotides match TRBD1. Trimming cost V 4 bases and J 5 bases; bases outside gene matches: 12. The CDR3 extends over 16 amino acids. Germline lookup yields CDR1 SGHVS and CDR2 FNYEAQ. The CDR3 loop is CASSSQATGAGTEAFF. The CDR3 bases are TGTGCCAGCAGCTCCCAAGCGACAGGGGCGGGAACTGAAGCTTTCTTT.

The rearrangement joins TRBV29-1 to TRBJ1-1; TRBD1 agrees at 11 bases. The CDR3 covers 14 residues. V lost 6 bases and J lost 5; bases outside the gene matches: 8. Germline V CDR1 and CDR2: SQVTM, ANQGSEA. CDR3 DNA sequence: TGCAGCGTGGGGACAGGGGGAAGGGTTACTGAAGCTTTCTTT. Its protein product is CSVGTGGRVTEAFF.

The chain combines TRBV29-1 with TRBJ2-1; possible D gene TRBD1, 6 bases. The V gene's germline CDR1 is SQVTM and CDR2 ANQGSEA. CDR3 length: 11 amino acids. Trimming pared 6 bases from V and 9 bases from J, leaving 12 bases between. CDR3 DNA sequence: TGCAGCGTATCAGGGGTAGCTGAGCAGTTCTTC. Its translation: CSVSGVAEQFF.

The chain recombines TRBV5-1 with TRBJ2-5; possible D gene TRBD1, 6 bases. With 3 bases removed from V and 2 bases from J, the gap between germline ends came to 11 bases. The CDR3 is 14 residues long. From germline, CDR1 is SGHRS and CDR2 YFSETQ. CDR3 nucleotides: TGCGCCAGCAGCTCTAGGGGGAAGCAAGAGACCCAGTACTTC. This gives the protein CASSSRGKQETQYF.

This clone was recorded only once. The gene calls are TRBV7-8 and TRBJ2-5; 10 nucleotides match TRBD2. Trimming at V came to 7 bases and at J to 5 bases, leaving 7 bases not matched to a gene. CDR1 SGHVS and CDR2 FQNEAQ come from the germline V gene. The CDR3 is made up of 14 amino acids. This CDR3 is CASTSGSPRETQYF. In nucleotides, the CDR3 is TGTGCCAGCACTAGCGGGAGCCCTAGGGAGACCCAGTACTTC.

The chain is built from TRBV19 and TRBJ2-3, with 7 positions matching TRBD1. This CDR3 is built from 14 residues. CDR1 is LNHDA and CDR2 is SQIVND in the germline V gene (reference sequence). The J segment lost 4 bases and the V segment lost 5 bases, leaving 6 bases of the junction unmatched. CDR3 sequence reads: CASSGRGGPDTQYF. The CDR3 DNA is TGTGCCAGTAGTGGTAGAGGGGGCCCAGATACGCAGTATTTT. Using reference TRBV19 and TRBJ2-3 for the parts outside the CDR3, the full variable domain is DGGITQSPKYLFRKEGQNVTLSCEQNLNHDAMYWYRQDPGQGLRLIYYSQIVNDFQKGDIAEGYSVSREKKESFPLTVTSAQKNPTAFYLCASSGRGGPDTQYFGPGTRLTVL.

This chain joins TRBV7-2 and TRBJ1-1; TRBD1 aligns across 10 bases. The CDR3 spans 15 residues. CDR1 is SGHTA, CDR2 FQGNSA, per germline. The trim removed 5 bases at V and 4 bases at J, leaving 7 bases unmatched. The CDR3 DNA is TGTGCCAGCAGCACCGGGACAGGGGAAACCACTGAAGCTTTCTTT. This gives the protein CASSTGTGETTEAFF.

This chain uses TRBV9 with TRBJ2-1; 10 positions agree with TRBD2. Germline CDR1 reads SGDLS; CDR2 reads YYNGEE. Losses at the gene ends were 4 bases for V and 4 bases for J; bases not matched to a gene: 5. The CDR3 length is 15 residues. CDR3 coding DNA: TGTGCCAGCAGCCTCGGGACTAGCGCGTACAATGAGCAGTTCTTC. It yields the protein CASSLGTSAYNEQFF.

This clone is a singleton in its sample. The genes are TRBV2 and TRBJ2-6; no definite D call. Germline assignment: CDR1 SNHLY and CDR2 FYNNEI. V lost 6 bases and J 0 bases, leaving 9 bases between the germline ends. This CDR3 is 15 amino acids long. Here the CDR3 DNA reads TGTGCCAGCAGGGCACGAGGCTCTGGGGCCAACGTCCTGACTTTC. It yields the protein CASRARGSGANVLTF. Full variable domain (remainder filled in from reference TRBV2 and TRBJ2-6): EPEVTQTPSHQVTQMGQEVILRCVPISNHLYFYWYRQILGQKVEFLVSFYNNEISEKSEIFDDQFSVERPDGSNFTLKIRSTKLEDSAMYFCASRARGSGANVLTFGAGSRLTVL.

V usage is TRBV11-3 and J usage is TRBJ2-1; TRBD2 matches at 10 bases. The germline V gene has CDR1 SGHNT and CDR2 YENEEA. The CDR3 is 17 amino acids. The trim removed 1 base at V and 5 bases at J, leaving 8 bases unmatched. The CDR3: CASSLGLIAGGNNEQFF. DNA of the CDR3: TGTGCCAGCAGCTTAGGCCTCATAGCGGGGGGTAACAATGAGCAGTTCTTC.

This clone was observed a single time. At one end the junction does not follow the germline gene, possibly because of a read error. The chain joins TRBV7-7 to TRBJ2-1, with TRBD1 identical over 8 bases. CDR3 length: 13 amino acids. In germline, CDR1 is SSHAT, CDR2 FNYEAQ (reference sequence). The DNA for the CDR3 is TGTGCTAGCAGCCCCGGACAGGGTACGGAGCAGTTCTTC. This gives the protein CASSPGQGTEQFF.